Listed below are T cell receptor beta chains from one sample, sequenced in a study of early stage breast cancer tumors. Here immunoSEQ multiplex PCR was the method, and the copy in TCRdb shows in-frame clones only, minus some. The table lists 25,000 to 35,000 clones, around 50% of them singletons. The sequenced sample consisted of breast tumor tissue. All receptors come from a person aged 45 to 59 with breast cancer. CDR3s include the opening cysteine and the closing phenylalanine or tryptophan. A D gene is named only where the DNA matches it firmly. Clone size, where shown, is once, few, many, or a class for clones that have expanded.

medium-sized TRBJ2-7 TRBV5-1 - CASSLTYDEQYF TGCGCCAGCAGCCTTACCTATGACGAGCAGTACTTC
- TRBJ1-2 TRBV4-1 - CASSHFGGHRLYGYTF TGCGCCAGCAGCCATTTTGGGGGACACAGGTTGTATGGCTACACCTTC
- TRBJ2-1 TRBV6-1 - CASLQTGWGNEQFF TGTGCCAGCCTCCAAACAGGATGGGGCAATGAGCAGTTCTTC
- TRBJ1-1 TRBV18 TRBD1 CASSRSGTGVLNTEAFF TGTGCCAGCTCGCGATCCGGGACAGGGGTCCTGAACACTGAAGCTTTCTTT
- TRBJ2-3 TRBV14 - CASSSRGAYFTDTQYF TGTGCCAGCAGCTCCAGGGGCGCATATTTCACAGATACGCAGTATTTT
few TRBJ1-5 TRBV19 - CASSTLGLQPQHF TGTGCCAGTAGTACACTGGGACTTCAGCCCCAGCATTTT
- TRBJ1-5 TRBV19 - CARDGTFDQPQHF TGTGCCAGGGACGGGACTTTCGATCAGCCCCAGCATTTT
- TRBJ2-5 TRBV5-1 TRBD2 CASSLLAGSQETQYF TGCGCCAGCAGCTTGCTAGCGGGATCGCAAGAGACCCAGTACTTC
- TRBJ1-4 TRBV15 TRBD1 CATSRGDRSTEKLFF TGTGCCACCAGCAGAGGGGACAGGAGCACCGAAAAACTGTTTTTT
once TRBJ2-1 TRBV2 - CASSGDRGNEQFF TGTGCCAGCAGTGGAGATAGGGGCAATGAGCAGTTCTTC
few TRBJ2-1 TRBV6-5 TRBD1 CASRDRGHEQFF TGTGCCAGCAGGGACAGGGGCCATGAGCAGTTCTTC
- TRBJ2-7 TRBV29-1 - CSVSGTDSYEQYF TGCAGCGTTTCCGGGACTGATTCCTACGAGCAGTACTTC
- TRBJ2-7 TRBV20-1 - CSARKPYEQYF TGCAGTGCTAGAAAACCTTACGAGCAGTACTTC
few TRBJ1-5 TRBV18 - CASSLRQALEGNQPQHF TGTGCCAGCTCACTCCGACAGGCCCTGGAGGGCAATCAGCCCCAGCATTTT
once TRBJ2-3 TRBV11-3 - CASSLGGLSDTQYF TGTGCCAGCAGCTTAGGGGGGCTCTCAGATACGCAGTATTTT
- TRBJ2-3 TRBV6-1 TRBD1 CASSEGGQPDTQYF TGTGCCAGCAGCGAAGGGGGACAGCCTGATACGCAGTATTTT
- TRBJ2-3 TRBV2 - CASSPRMDTQYF TGTGCCAGCAGTCCCCGAATGGATACGCAGTATTTT
once TRBJ2-7 TRBV6-6 - CASSYRVKGEQYF TGTGCCAGCAGTTACCGAGTTAAAGGCGAGCAGTACTTC
once TRBJ2-3 TRBV11-1 TRBD2 CASSTSGRATDTQYF TGTGCCAGCAGTACTAGCGGCAGGGCTACAGATACGCAGTATTTT
- TRBJ2-7 TRBV10-3 - CASSGDRGEQYF TGTGCCTCGTCTGGGGACCGAGGGGAGCAGTACTTC
few TRBJ1-3 TRBV5-6 - CASSSTASGNTIYF TGTGCCAGCAGCTCGACAGCCTCTGGAAACACCATATATTTT
- TRBJ1-4 TRBV5-1 - CASSLRGQGDEKLFF TGCGCCAGCAGCTTGAGAGGGCAGGGAGACGAAAAACTGTTTTTT
- TRBJ2-2 TRBV6-6 - CASSYSRTGGELFF TGTGCCAGCAGTTACAGTAGAACTGGCGGGGAGCTGTTTTTT
- TRBJ2-3 TRBV11-2 TRBD2 CASSLAIRASGSGDTQYF TGTGCCAGCAGCTTAGCAATTCGGGCTAGCGGGAGTGGAGATACGCAGTATTTT
medium-sized TRBJ2-4 TRBV2 TRBD2 CASALGTSNIQYF TGTGCCAGCGCCCTTGGGACTAGTAACATTCAGTACTTC
few TRBJ2-1 TRBV2 TRBD2 CASSDWTSWSYNEQFF TGTGCCAGCAGTGATTGGACTAGTTGGTCCTACAATGAGCAGTTCTTC
- TRBJ2-1 TRBV10-2 - CATQRQAAYNEQFF TGCGCCACCCAGCGGCAGGCCGCCTACAATGAGCAGTTCTTC
- TRBJ2-5 TRBV11-1 TRBD2 CASSLGLAGGRETQYF TGTGCCAGCAGCTTGGGACTAGCGGGAGGTCGAGAGACCCAGTACTTC
few TRBJ1-2 TRBV29-1 - CSVETLRAASGYTF TGCAGCGTTGAGACGTTGCGGGCCGCCTCTGGCTACACCTTC
- TRBJ2-1 TRBV19 - CASSMGLGGEYNEQFF TGTGCCAGTAGTATGGGTCTTGGCGGGGAGTACAATGAGCAGTTCTTC
- TRBJ2-2 TRBV27 - CASKTYDTGELFF TGTGCCAGCAAAACATACGACACCGGGGAGCTGTTTTTT
few TRBJ2-1 TRBV5-3 - CASSPSWGSHEQFF TGTGCCAGCAGCCCGTCATGGGGTTCCCATGAGCAGTTCTTC
- TRBJ2-1 TRBV9 TRBD2 CASSPGLAWSYNEQFF TGTGCCAGCAGCCCCGGACTAGCGTGGTCCTACAATGAGCAGTTCTTC
- TRBJ2-5 TRBV5-1 - CASSPRPSAQETQYF TGCGCCAGCAGCCCGAGACCTAGCGCCCAAGAGACCCAGTACTTC
- TRBJ1-1 TRBV20-1 TRBD1 CSAGQGLEAFF TGCAGTGCAGGACAGGGACTTGAAGCTTTCTTT
- TRBJ2-2 TRBV7-8 - CASSLALAAGELFF TGTGCCAGCAGCTTAGCACTAGCAGCCGGGGAGCTGTTTTTT
- TRBJ2-3 TRBV11-2 TRBD1 CASSPTGQGPDTQYF TGTGCCAGCAGCCCGACCGGACAGGGCCCAGATACGCAGTATTTT
few TRBJ2-3 TRBV9 TRBD2 CASSRIGTRGTDTQYF TGTGCCAGCAGCCGCATCGGGACTAGAGGAACAGATACGCAGTATTTT
- TRBJ2-3 TRBV6-1 - CASSTRQVRTDTQYF TGTGCCAGCAGTACCCGACAGGTGCGAACGGATACGCAGTATTTT
once TRBJ2-7 TRBV4-2 - CASSQVLAWNFSPYEQYF TGTGCCAGCAGCCAAGTTTTAGCTTGGAACTTTTCGCCCTACGAGCAGTACTTC
- TRBJ2-3 TRBV6-4 TRBD2 CASRDTSGAVSYTDTQYF TGTGCCAGCAGAGACACTAGCGGGGCTGTCTCCTACACAGATACGCAGTATTTT
few TRBJ1-2 TRBV27 - CASRGGAGLGYGYTF TGTGCCAGCCGGGGGGGGGCAGGGCTGGGCTATGGCTACACCTTC
- TRBJ2-1 TRBV10-1 TRBD1 CASSESDRGGTYNEQFF TGCGCCAGCAGTGAGTCCGACAGGGGAGGCACCTACAATGAGCAGTTCTTC
- TRBJ1-1 TRBV30 TRBD1 CAWMETGTPTAFF TGTGCCTGGATGGAGACAGGGACGCCAACAGCTTTCTTT
- TRBJ2-7 TRBV5-5 TRBD1 CASSQTGKPYEQYF TGTGCCAGCAGCCAGACAGGGAAACCCTACGAGCAGTACTTC
- TRBJ1-2 TRBV4-1 - CASSQDLGAYGYTF TGCGCCAGCAGCCAAGATCTGGGCGCCTATGGCTACACCTTC
- TRBJ2-7 TRBV4-2 - CASSQQSSQYEQYF TGTGCCAGCAGCCAACAATCATCACAATACGAGCAGTACTTC
- TRBJ2-7 TRBV25-1 - CASSRAGLSYEQYF TGTGCCAGCAGTAGGGCGGGGCTCTCCTACGAGCAGTACTTC
once TRBJ1-2 TRBV4-3 - CASSQEATGPYGYTF TGCGCCAGCAGCCAAGAAGCAACAGGGCCTTATGGCTACACCTTC
- TRBJ2-2 TRBV4-1 - CASSQEGVQIPGELFF TGCGCCAGCAGCCAAGAAGGAGTACAAATCCCCGGGGAGCTGTTTTTT
- TRBJ2-7 TRBV11-2 - CASSLSPDPYQLDEQYF TGTGCCAGCAGCTTATCTCCAGACCCCTACCAACTGGACGAGCAGTACTTC